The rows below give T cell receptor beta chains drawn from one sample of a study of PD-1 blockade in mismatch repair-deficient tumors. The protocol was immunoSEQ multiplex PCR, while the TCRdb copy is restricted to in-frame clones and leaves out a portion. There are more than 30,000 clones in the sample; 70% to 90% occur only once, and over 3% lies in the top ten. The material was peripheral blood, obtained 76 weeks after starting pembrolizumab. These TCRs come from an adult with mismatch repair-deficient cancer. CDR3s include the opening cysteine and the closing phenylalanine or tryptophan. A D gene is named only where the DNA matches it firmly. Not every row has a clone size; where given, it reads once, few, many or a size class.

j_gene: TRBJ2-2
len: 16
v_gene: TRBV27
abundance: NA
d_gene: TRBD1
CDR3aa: CASSLSGQGYTGELFF
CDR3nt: TGTGCCAGCAGTTTATCGGGACAGGGGTACACCGGGGAGCTGTTTTTT

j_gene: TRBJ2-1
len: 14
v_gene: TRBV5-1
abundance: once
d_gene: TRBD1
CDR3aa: CASRPGTGGYEQFF
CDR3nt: TGCGCCAGCAGGCCCGGGACAGGGGGCTATGAGCAGTTCTTC

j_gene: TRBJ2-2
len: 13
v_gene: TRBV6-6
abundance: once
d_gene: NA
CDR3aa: CASSSEWTGELFF
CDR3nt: TGTGCCAGCAGTTCAGAGTGGACCGGGGAGCTGTTTTTT

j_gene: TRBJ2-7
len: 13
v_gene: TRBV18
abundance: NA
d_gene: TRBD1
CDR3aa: CASSRQGNDEQYF
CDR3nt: TGTGCCAGCTCACGACAGGGGAACGACGAGCAGTACTTC

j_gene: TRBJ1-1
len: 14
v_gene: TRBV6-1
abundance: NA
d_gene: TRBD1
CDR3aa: CASSGQGARTEAFF
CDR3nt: TGTGCCAGCAGCGGACAGGGGGCGCGTACTGAAGCTTTCTTT

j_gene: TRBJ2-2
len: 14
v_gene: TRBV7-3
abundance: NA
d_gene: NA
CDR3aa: CASSVSGWTGELFF
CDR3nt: TGTGCCAGCAGCGTTAGTGGGTGGACCGGGGAGCTGTTTTTT

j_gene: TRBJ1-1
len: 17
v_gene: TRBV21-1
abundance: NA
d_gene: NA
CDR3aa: CASSKALWTGADTEAFF
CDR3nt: TGTGCCAGCAGCAAAGCGCTTTGGACAGGGGCAGACACTGAAGCTTTCTTT

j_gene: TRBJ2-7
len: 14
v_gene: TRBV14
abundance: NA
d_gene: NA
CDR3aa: CASSETGFIYEQYF
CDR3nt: TGTGCCAGCAGCGAAACAGGGTTTATTTACGAGCAGTACTTC

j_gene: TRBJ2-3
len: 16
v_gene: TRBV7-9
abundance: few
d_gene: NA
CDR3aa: CASSDIFGASTDTQYF
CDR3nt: TGTGCCAGCAGCGACATCTTCGGCGCTAGCACAGATACGCAGTATTTT

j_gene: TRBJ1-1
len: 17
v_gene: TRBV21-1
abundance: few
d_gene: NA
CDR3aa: CASSNESGGVSWTEAFF
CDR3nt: TGTGCCAGCAGCAATGAGTCAGGGGGCGTCTCGTGGACTGAAGCTTTCTTT

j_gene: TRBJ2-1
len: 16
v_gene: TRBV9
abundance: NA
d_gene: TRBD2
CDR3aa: CASSVVGSGSYNEQFF
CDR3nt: TGTGCCAGCAGCGTAGTAGGTAGCGGGAGTTACAATGAGCAGTTCTTC

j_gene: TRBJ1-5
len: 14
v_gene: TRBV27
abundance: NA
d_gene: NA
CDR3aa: CASSLGGWDQPQHF
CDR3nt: TGTGCCAGCAGTTTGGGAGGGTGGGATCAGCCCCAGCATTTT

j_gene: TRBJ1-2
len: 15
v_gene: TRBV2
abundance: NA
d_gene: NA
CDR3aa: CASSEFRGTDYGYTF
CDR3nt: TGTGCCAGCAGTGAATTTCGGGGAACCGACTATGGCTACACCTTC

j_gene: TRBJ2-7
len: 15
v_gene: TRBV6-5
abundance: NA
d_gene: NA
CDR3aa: CASSYSSQGGGEQYF
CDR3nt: TGTGCCAGCAGTTACTCGTCACAGGGAGGTGGCGAGCAGTACTTC

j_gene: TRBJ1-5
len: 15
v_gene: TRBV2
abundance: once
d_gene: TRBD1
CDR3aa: CASSEGGQPNQPQHF
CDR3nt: TGTGCCAGCAGTGAAGGGGGACAGCCAAATCAGCCCCAGCATTTT

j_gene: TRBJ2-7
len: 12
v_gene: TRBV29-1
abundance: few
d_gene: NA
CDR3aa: CSVEAGAGEQYF
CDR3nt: TGCAGCGTTGAGGCAGGGGCCGGGGAGCAGTACTTC

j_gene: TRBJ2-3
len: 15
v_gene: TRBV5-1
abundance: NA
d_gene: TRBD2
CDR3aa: CASSPLAGGPDTQYF
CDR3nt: TGCGCCAGCAGCCCACTGGCGGGAGGCCCAGATACGCAGTATTTT

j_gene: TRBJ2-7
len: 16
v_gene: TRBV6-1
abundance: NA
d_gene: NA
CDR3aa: CASSEDGGLNSYEQYF
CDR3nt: TGTGCCAGCAGTGAGGATGGCGGGCTAAACTCCTACGAGCAGTACTTC

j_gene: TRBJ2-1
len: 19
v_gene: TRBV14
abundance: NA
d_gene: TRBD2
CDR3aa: CASSQEQGSGRASYNEQFF
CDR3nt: TGTGCCAGCAGCCAAGAGCAGGGTAGCGGGAGGGCCTCGTACAATGAGCAGTTCTTC

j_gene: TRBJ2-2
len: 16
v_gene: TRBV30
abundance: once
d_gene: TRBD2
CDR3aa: CAWSHGLAGSVGELFF
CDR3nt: TGTGCCTGGAGTCATGGACTAGCGGGATCGGTCGGGGAGCTGTTTTTT

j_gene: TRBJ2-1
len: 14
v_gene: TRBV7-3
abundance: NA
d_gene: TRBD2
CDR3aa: CASAGTSGRNEQFF
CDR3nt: TGTGCCAGTGCCGGGACTAGCGGGAGAAATGAGCAGTTCTTC

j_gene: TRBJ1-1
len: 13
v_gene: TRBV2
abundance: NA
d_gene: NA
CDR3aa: CASRTDRNTEAFF
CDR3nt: TGTGCCAGCAGAACTGACAGGAACACTGAAGCTTTCTTT

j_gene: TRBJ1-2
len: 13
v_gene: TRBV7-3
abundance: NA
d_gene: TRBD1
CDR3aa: CASSPTRGQGYTF
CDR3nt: TGTGCCAGCAGTCCCACCAGGGGGCAAGGCTACACCTTC

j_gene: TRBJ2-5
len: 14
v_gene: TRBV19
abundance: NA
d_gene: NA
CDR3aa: CASSIAVVQETQYF
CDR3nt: TGTGCCAGTAGTATAGCGGTCGTACAAGAGACCCAGTACTTC

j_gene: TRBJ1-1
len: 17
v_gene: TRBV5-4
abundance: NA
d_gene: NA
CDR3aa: CASSLGTRSLLNTEAFF
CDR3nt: TGTGCCAGCAGCTTGGGAACCCGGAGCCTTCTGAACACTGAAGCTTTCTTT

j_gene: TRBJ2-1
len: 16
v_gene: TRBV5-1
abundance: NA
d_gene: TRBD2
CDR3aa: CASSLNGALAGTGQFF
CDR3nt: TGCGCCAGCAGCTTGAATGGGGCGCTAGCGGGTACAGGGCAGTTCTTC

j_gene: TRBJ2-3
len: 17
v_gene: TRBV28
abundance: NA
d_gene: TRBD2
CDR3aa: CASSLFASGRVTDTQYF
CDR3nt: TGTGCCAGCAGTTTATTTGCTAGCGGGAGGGTTACAGATACGCAGTATTTT

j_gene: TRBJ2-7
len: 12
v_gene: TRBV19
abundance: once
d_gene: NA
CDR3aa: CAKPGHCYEQYF
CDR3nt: TGTGCCAAACCGGGACACTGCTACGAGCAGTACTTC

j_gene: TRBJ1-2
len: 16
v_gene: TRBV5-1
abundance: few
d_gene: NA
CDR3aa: CASSLVQGRSIDGYTF
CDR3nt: TGCGCCAGCAGCTTGGTGCAGGGAAGGTCTATTGATGGCTACACCTTC

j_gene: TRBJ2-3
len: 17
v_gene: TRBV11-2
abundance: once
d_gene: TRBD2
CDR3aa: CASSPPGLAGDTDTQYF
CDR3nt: TGTGCCAGCAGCCCCCCCGGACTAGCGGGGGACACAGATACGCAGTATTTT

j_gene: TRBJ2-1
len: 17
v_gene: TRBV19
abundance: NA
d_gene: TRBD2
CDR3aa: CASSIVGTPGLAGEQFF
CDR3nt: TGTGCCAGTAGTATAGTCGGGACGCCGGGACTAGCGGGGGAGCAGTTCTTC

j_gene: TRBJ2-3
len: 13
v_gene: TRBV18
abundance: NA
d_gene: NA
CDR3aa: CASSPLSTDTQYF
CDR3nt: TGTGCCAGCTCACCACTCTCCACAGATACGCAGTATTTT

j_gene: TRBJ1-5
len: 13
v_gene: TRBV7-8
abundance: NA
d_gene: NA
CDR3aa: CATTKIGNQPQHF
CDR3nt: TGTGCCACCACCAAAATCGGCAATCAGCCCCAGCATTTT

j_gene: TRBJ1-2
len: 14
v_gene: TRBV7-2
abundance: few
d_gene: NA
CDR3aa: CASSPGQTFYGYTF
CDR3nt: TGTGCCAGCAGCCCCGGACAGACTTTCTATGGCTACACCTTC

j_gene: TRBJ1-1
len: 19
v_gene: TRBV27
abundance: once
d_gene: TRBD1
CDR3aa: CASSLCPLGDRGLYTEAFF
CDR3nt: TGTGCCAGCAGTTTATGCCCCTTAGGGGACAGGGGGCTCTACACTGAAGCTTTCTTT

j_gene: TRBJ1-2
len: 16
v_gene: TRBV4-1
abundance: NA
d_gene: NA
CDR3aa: CASSRTRVEENYGYTF
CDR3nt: TGCGCCAGCAGCCGAACAAGAGTTGAGGAAAATTATGGCTACACCTTC

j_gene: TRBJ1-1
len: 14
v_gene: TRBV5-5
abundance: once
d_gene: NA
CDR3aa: CASSLEGKNTEAFF
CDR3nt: TGTGCCAGCAGCTTGGAGGGGAAAAACACTGAAGCTTTCTTT

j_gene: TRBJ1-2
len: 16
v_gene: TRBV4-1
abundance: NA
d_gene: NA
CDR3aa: CASSQFRGGEGYGYTF
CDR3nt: TGCGCCAGCAGCCAGTTCAGAGGAGGGGAAGGATATGGCTACACCTTC

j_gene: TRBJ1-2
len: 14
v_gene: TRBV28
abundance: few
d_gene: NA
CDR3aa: CASNSGSPNYGYTF
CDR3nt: TGTGCCAGCAACTCAGGGAGTCCCAACTATGGCTACACCTTC

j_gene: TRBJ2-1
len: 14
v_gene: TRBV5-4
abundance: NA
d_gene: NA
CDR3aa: CASSPARILNEQFF
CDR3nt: TGTGCCAGCAGCCCGGCGCGGATACTTAATGAGCAGTTCTTC

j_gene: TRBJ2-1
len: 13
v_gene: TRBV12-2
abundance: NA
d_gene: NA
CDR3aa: CASRPYLCYEQFF
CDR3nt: NA

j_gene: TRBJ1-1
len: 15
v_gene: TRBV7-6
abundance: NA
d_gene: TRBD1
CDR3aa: CASSSTQGALQEAFF
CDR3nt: TGTGCCAGCAGCTCCACTCAGGGGGCGCTTCAGGAAGCTTTCTTT

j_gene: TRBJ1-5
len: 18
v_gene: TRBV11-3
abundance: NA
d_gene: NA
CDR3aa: CASSLGERSAGGNQPQHF
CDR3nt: TGTGCCAGCAGCTTAGGGGAGAGATCGGCGGGAGGCAATCAGCCCCAGCATTTT

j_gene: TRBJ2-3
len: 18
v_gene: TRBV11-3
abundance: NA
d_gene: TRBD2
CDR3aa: CASSLVGRAGAFTDTQYF
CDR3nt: TGTGCCAGCAGCTTAGTCGGTCGAGCGGGAGCGTTCACAGATACGCAGTATTTT

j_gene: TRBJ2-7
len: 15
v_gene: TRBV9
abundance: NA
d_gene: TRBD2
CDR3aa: CASSGGLAGVHEQYF
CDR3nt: TGTGCCAGCAGCGGGGGACTAGCGGGAGTCCACGAGCAGTACTTC

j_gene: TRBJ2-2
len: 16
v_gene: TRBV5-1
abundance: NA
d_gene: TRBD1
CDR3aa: CASSLRGGENTGELFF
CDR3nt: TGCGCCAGCAGCTTGCGAGGGGGCGAAAACACCGGGGAGCTGTTTTTT

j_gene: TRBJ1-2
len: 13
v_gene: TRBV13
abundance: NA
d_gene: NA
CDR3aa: CASSSSRGVGYTF
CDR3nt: TGTGCCAGCAGCTCCTCCCGGGGGGTTGGCTACACCTTC

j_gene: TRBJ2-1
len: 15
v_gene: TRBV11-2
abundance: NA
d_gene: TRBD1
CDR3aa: CASSSGTVVYNEQFF
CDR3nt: TGTGCCAGCAGCTCCGGGACAGTGGTCTACAATGAGCAGTTCTTC

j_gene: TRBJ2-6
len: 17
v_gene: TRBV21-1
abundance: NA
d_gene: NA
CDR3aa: CASSNGIGGAGANVLTF
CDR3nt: TGTGCCAGCAGCAATGGGATCGGGGGCGCTGGGGCCAACGTCCTGACTTTC

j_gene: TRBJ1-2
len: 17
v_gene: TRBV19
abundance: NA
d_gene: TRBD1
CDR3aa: CASSSGTGRLANYGYTF
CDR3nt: TGTGCCAGTAGTTCGGGGACAGGGCGGCTAGCTAACTATGGCTACACCTTC

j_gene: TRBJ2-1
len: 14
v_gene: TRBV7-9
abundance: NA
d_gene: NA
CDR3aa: CASSRGLGVFEQFF
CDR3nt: TGTGCCAGCAGCCGGGGACTTGGTGTATTTGAGCAGTTCTTC

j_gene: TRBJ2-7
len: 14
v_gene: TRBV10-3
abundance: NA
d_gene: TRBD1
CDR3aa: CAIRETGSSYEQYF
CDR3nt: TGTGCCATCAGAGAGACAGGGAGCTCCTACGAGCAGTACTTC

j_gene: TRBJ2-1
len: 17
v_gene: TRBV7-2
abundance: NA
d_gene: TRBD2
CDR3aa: CASSLALSGTIHNEQFF
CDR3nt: TGTGCCAGCAGCTTAGCCCTCTCCGGGACTATCCACAATGAGCAGTTCTTC